This T cell receptor (beta chain) was found in a study of shared clonotypes between healthy human individuals. Study as a whole: Aged between 18 and 49, the donors were a couple of women and three men.

This CDR3 contains 14 residues. V was cut by 7 bases and J by 0 bases, with 9 bases left in between. Germline V CDR1 and CDR2: SNHLY, FYNNEI. Each cell subset's genomic DNA was divided evenly among several immunoSEQ plates. Under the authors' procedure: ImmunoSEQ only sent back junction sequences with no quality scores, so filtering was done differently. TCRdb keeps only in-frame clones here, not all; method: immunoSEQ multiplex PCR. V, J and clone size were drawn from that table, and D and trimming were deduced from the DNA. The profile shows about 960,000 clones, approximately 76% of them singletons. Concerning this clone itself: Its target is unknown.

General study findings and limits: Clonotype sharing across a few donors was observed for roughly 5% of naive CD4 clonotypes.

What was sequenced was memory CD4+ T cells sorted from blood. Subset described: CD45RA-negative fraction. The TCR was taken from a man between 18 and 29 years old in good health. This chain joins TRBV2 and TRBJ2-2; D is unclear. Here the CDR3 reads CASISESNTGELFF. The CDR3 DNA is TGTGCCAGCATCTCGGAATCGAACACCGGGGAGCTGTTTTTT.